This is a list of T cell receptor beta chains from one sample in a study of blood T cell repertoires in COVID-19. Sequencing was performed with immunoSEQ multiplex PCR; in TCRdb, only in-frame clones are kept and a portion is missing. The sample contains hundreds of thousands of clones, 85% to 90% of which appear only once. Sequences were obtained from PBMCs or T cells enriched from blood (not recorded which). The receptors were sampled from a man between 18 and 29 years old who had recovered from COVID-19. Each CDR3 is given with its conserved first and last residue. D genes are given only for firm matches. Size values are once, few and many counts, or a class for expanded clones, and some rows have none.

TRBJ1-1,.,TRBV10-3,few,TGTGCCATCAGCGGCTCCTCGGGAAACACTGAAGCTTTCTTT,CAISGSSGNTEAFF
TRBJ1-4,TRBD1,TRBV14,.,TGTGCCAGCAGCCAATACAGGGGGCTTCGAGAAAAACTGTTTTTT,CASSQYRGLREKLFF
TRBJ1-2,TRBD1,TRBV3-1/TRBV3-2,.,TGTGCCAGCAGTTACAGGGGTACGGACTATGGCTACACCTTC,CASSYRGTDYGYTF
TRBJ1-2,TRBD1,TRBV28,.,TGTGCCAGCAGCCTAGACAGGGTAGGACTTGGCTACACCTTC,CASSLDRVGLGYTF
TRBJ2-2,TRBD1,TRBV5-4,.,TGTGCCAGCAGCTTGCGACAGGGACCCGGGGAGCTGTTTTTT,CASSLRQGPGELFF
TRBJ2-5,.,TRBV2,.,TGTGCCAGCAGTGCACTACCGCGGGAGACCCAGTACTTC,CASSALPRETQYF
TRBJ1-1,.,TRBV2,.,TGTGCCAGCATCTCGATCCCGGGGAGCACTGAAGCTTTCTTT,CASISIPGSTEAFF
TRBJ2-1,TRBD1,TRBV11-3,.,TGTGCCAGCAGCACCGGACAGGGGACAATCTACAATGAGCAGTTCTTC,CASSTGQGTIYNEQFF
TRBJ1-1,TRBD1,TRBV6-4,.,TGTGCCAGCAGTGAACAGGGGATTTTGAACACTGAAGCTTTCTTT,CASSEQGILNTEAFF
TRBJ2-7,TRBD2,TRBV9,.,TGTGCCAGCAGCGCTACACCTGATTATCTAGCGGCCTACGAGCAGTACTTC,CASSATPDYLAAYEQYF
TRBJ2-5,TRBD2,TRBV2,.,TGTGCCAGCAGTGTAGGCCTAGCGGGGCTCCTAATCCAAGAGACCCAGTACTTC,CASSVGLAGLLIQETQYF
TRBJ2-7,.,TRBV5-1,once,TGCGCCAGCAGCTTGAACAGTGGGAGCTCCTACGAGCAGTACTTC,CASSLNSGSSYEQYF
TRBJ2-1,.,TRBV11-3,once,TGTGCCAGCAGCTTAGCCGCGAGAAGCAAGTATGAGCAGTTCTTC,CASSLAARSKYEQFF
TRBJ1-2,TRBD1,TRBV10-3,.,TGTGCCATCAGGGAGGAGGGGGCAGGAGGCTACACCTTC,CAIREEGAGGYTF
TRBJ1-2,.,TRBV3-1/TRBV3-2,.,TGTGCCAGCACCCCGGGGGGCGTTGGTAGCTATGGCTACACCTTC,CASTPGGVGSYGYTF
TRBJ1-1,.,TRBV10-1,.,TGCGCCAGCAGTGAACCGGGAGCATCGAACACTGAAGCTTTCTTT,CASSEPGASNTEAFF
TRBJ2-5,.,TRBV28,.,TGTGCCAGCAGTTCGCAGGTTATCACGGAGACCCAGTACTTC,CASSSQVITETQYF
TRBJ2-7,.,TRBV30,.,TGTGCCTGGAGTGGCGACTGGCGGTTTACGTCCGAGCAGTACTTC,CAWSGDWRFTSEQYF
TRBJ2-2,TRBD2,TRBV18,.,TGTGCCAGCTCACAAGGACTAGCGGGTCTCGCCGGGGAGCTGTTTTTT,CASSQGLAGLAGELFF
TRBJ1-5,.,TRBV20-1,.,TGCAGTGCTAGTAACACGCTTAGCAGCAATCAGCCCCAGCATTTT,CSASNTLSSNQPQHF
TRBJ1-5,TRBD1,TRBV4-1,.,TGCGCCAGCAGCCGGGGGGTAACAGGGGATAGCAATCAGCCCCAGCATTTT,CASSRGVTGDSNQPQHF
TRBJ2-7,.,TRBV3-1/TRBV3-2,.,TGTGCCAGCAGCCAAGGAGGCACTTTCTACGAGCAGTACTTC,CASSQGGTFYEQYF
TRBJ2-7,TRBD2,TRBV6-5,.,TGTGCCAGCACTAGCGGGGGTTACGAGCAGTACTTC,CASTSGGYEQYF
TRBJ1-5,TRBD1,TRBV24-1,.,TGTGCCACCAGTGATTTGAAGGACAGGGCCTATAGCAATCAGCCCCAGCATTTT,CATSDLKDRAYSNQPQHF
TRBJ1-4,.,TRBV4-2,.,TGTGCCAGCAGCCAAGATTCGACAGATAATGAAAAACTGTTTTTT,CASSQDSTDNEKLFF
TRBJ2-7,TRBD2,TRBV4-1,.,TGCGCCAGCAGCCAAGGGGGTGTCGAGCGGGGGGCCTCCGAGCAGTACTTC,CASSQGGVERGASEQYF
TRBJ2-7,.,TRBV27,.,TGTGCCAGCAGCCCTGGGGCTCCTCCGACCATAACCTACGAGCAGTACTTC,CASSPGAPPTITYEQYF
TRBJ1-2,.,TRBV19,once,TGTGCCAGTAGTCGAGAGGGATCCTATGGCTACACCTTC,CASSREGSYGYTF
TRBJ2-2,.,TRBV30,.,TGTGCCTGGAGTGTACCTACCACCGGGGAGCTGTTTTTT,CAWSVPTTGELFF
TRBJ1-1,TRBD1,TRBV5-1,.,TGCGCCAGCCATCACGACGACACAGGGGTGGGGACTGAAGCTTTCTTT,CASHHDDTGVGTEAFF
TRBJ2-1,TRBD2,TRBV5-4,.,TGTGCCAGCAGGTTAGCGGGGGGGGGCAATGAGCAGTTCTTC,CASRLAGGGNEQFF
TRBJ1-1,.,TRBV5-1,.,TGCGCCAGCAGCTTGTACAGGGTTGGTACTGAAGCTTTCTTT,CASSLYRVGTEAFF
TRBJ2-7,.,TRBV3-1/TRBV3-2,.,TGTGCCAGCAGTCAACCGGGCGGGACCTCCTACGAGCAGTACTTC,CASSQPGGTSYEQYF
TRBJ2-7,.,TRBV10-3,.,TGTGCCATCAGTGAGTGGGCTGGCCCCTACGAGCAGTACTTC,CAISEWAGPYEQYF
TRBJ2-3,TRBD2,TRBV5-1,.,TGCGCCAGCAGCTTGGCCGCACTAGCGGGCCCCCCCGATACGCAGTATTTT,CASSLAALAGPPDTQYF
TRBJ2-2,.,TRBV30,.,TGTGCCTGGAGTGTAACGGTTTTCACCGGGGAGCTGTTTTTT,CAWSVTVFTGELFF
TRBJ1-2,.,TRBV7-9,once,TGTGCCAGCAGCTTTTCTGAATCGGGAGGCTACACCTTC,CASSFSESGGYTF
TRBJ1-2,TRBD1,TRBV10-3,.,TGTGCCATCAGCCTCTTTGGACAGGTCCGCAGGACTAACTATGGCTACACCTTC,CAISLFGQVRRTNYGYTF